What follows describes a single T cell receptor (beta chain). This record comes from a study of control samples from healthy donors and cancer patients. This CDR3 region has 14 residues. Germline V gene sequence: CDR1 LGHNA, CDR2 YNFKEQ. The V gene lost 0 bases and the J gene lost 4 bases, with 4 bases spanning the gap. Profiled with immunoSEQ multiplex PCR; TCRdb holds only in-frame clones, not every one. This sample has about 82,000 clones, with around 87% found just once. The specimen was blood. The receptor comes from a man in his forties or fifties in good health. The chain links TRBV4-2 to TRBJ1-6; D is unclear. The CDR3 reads CASSQEFYNSPLHF. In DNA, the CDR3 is TGTGCCAGCAGCCAAGAGTTTTATAATTCACCCCTCCACTTT.